Listed below are T cell receptor beta chains from one sample, sequenced in a study of Graves' ophthalmopathy and Graves' hyperthyroidism. TCRdb re-called the multiplex PCR reads through MiXCR, storing one row per CDR3 protein. The sample has some 350,000 distinct CDR3 sequences, roughly a sixth seen once. The sequenced sample consisted of peripheral blood. The source of these receptors is an adult woman with stable Graves' hyperthyroidism. CDR3s include the opening cysteine and the closing phenylalanine or tryptophan. Fields, in order: D gene, V gene, clone size, J gene, CDR3 protein, CDR3 DNA. The D gene is left open where the match is weak. The listing skips clone size in some rows; elsewhere it reads once, few, many or a size class.

D: TRBD2
V: TRBV19
size: many
J: TRBJ2-2
CDR3: CASSIARLAGGPNTGELFF
DNA: TGTGCCAGTAGTATCGCCCGACTAGCGGGAGGCCCGAACACCGGGGAGCTGTTTTTT

D: TRBD1
V: TRBV20-1
size: many
J: TRBJ2-7
CDR3: CSASSETGVNEQYF
DNA: TGCAGTGCTTCCTCGGAGACAGGGGTTAATGAGCAGTACTTC

D: .
V: TRBV6-2/TRBV6-3
size: few
J: TRBJ1-2
CDR3: CASRKLQQGLNYGYTF
DNA: TGTGCCAGCAGAAAACTACAACAGGGATTGAACTATGGCTACACCTTC

D: .
V: TRBV18
size: .
J: TRBJ2-5
CDR3: CASSPPGGSKLETQYF
DNA: TGTGCCAGCTCACCACCGGGAGGCTCCAAATTAGAGACCCAGTACTTC

D: TRBD2
V: TRBV12-3/TRBV12-4
size: many
J: TRBJ2-3
CDR3: CASNDRTRTDTQYF
DNA: TGTGCCAGCAATGACCGGACTAGAACAGATACGCAGTATTTT

D: TRBD2
V: TRBV6-2/TRBV6-3
size: .
J: TRBJ2-7
CDR3: CASNGSGGEQYF
DNA: TGTGCCAGCAACGGTAGCGGGGGCGAGCAGTACTTC

D: .
V: TRBV6-2/TRBV6-3
size: many
J: TRBJ1-5
CDR3: CASSYISPTARQPQHF
DNA: TGTGCCAGCAGTTACATTTCACCTACCGCTAGGCAGCCCCAGCATTTT

D: .
V: TRBV28
size: many
J: TRBJ2-7
CDR3: CASRGGTRNPYEQYF
DNA: TGTGCCAGCAGAGGAGGGACACGCAACCCCTACGAGCAGTACTTC

D: TRBD1
V: TRBV28
size: many
J: TRBJ1-2
CDR3: CASSLMTGDYGYTF
DNA: TGTGCCAGCAGTTTAATGACAGGGGACTATGGCTACACCTTC

D: TRBD2
V: TRBV7-2
size: many
J: TRBJ2-5
CDR3: CASSLAPSGRIRETQYF
DNA: TGTGCCAGCAGCTTAGCCCCAAGCGGGAGAATCAGAGAGACCCAGTACTTC

D: .
V: TRBV6-1
size: few
J: TRBJ1-6
CDR3: CASARRAPSLYNSPLHF
DNA: TGTGCCAGCGCCAGGAGAGCCCCCTCTCTTTATAATTCACCCCTCCACTTT

D: .
V: TRBV6-5
size: once
J: TRBJ1-6
CDR3: CASSYSSGTGSPLHF
DNA: TGTGCCAGCAGTTACTCGAGCGGGACCGGATCACCCCTCCACTTT

D: .
V: TRBV12-3/TRBV12-4
size: many
J: TRBJ2-2
CDR3: CASITNTGELFF
DNA: TGTGCCAGCATAACGAACACCGGGGAGCTGTTTTTT

D: .
V: TRBV30
size: few
J: TRBJ2-5
CDR3: CAWSVGTDRTQYF
DNA: TGTGCCTGGAGTGTAGGGACGGACCGGACCCAGTACTTC

D: TRBD2
V: TRBV5-6
size: many
J: TRBJ2-4
CDR3: CASSLAVAGGFELAKNIQYF
DNA: TGTGCCAGCAGCTTGGCAGTAGCGGGAGGATTCGAGCTAGCCAAAAACATTCAGTACTTC

D: TRBD1
V: TRBV7-9
size: many
J: TRBJ1-5
CDR3: CASSEGTGHQPQHF
DNA: TGTGCCAGCAGCGAAGGGACAGGGCATCAGCCCCAGCATTTT

D: TRBD2
V: TRBV18
size: many
J: TRBJ2-5
CDR3: CASSSGLRQETQYF
DNA: TGTGCCAGCTCATCGGGACTACGCCAAGAGACCCAGTACTTC

D: .
V: TRBV28
size: many
J: TRBJ1-1
CDR3: CASTRRVVNTEAFF
DNA: TGTGCCAGCACCCGCCGGGTAGTCAACACTGAAGCTTTCTTT

D: .
V: TRBV20-1
size: few
J: TRBJ1-2
CDR3: CSARQGYGYTF
DNA: TGCAGTGCTAGACAGGGCTATGGCTACACCTTC

D: .
V: TRBV7-8
size: few
J: TRBJ2-7
CDR3: CASSPHRGGLRLYYEQYF
DNA: TGTGCCAGCAGCCCACACCGGGGCGGGCTTCGCCTCTACTACGAGCAGTACTTC

D: .
V: TRBV6-2/TRBV6-3
size: many
J: TRBJ1-5
CDR3: CASSRGRQPQHF
DNA: TGTGCCAGCAGCCGCGGCCGTCAGCCCCAGCATTTT

D: .
V: TRBV6-5
size: many
J: TRBJ1-1
CDR3: CASSFLMNTEAFF
DNA: TGTGCCAGCAGTTTTCTAATGAACACTGAAGCTTTCTTT

D: .
V: TRBV7-2
size: many
J: TRBJ1-5
CDR3: CASSGVSGANQPQHF
DNA: TGTGCCAGCAGCGGAGTTTCGGGGGCTAATCAGCCCCAGCATTTT

D: .
V: TRBV6-1
size: .
J: TRBJ2-5
CDR3: CASSVHGSKETQYF
DNA: TGTGCCAGCAGTGTCCACGGGAGTAAAGAGACCCAGTACTTC

D: TRBD2
V: TRBV12-3/TRBV12-4
size: many
J: TRBJ2-7
CDR3: CASRQGTSLGEQYF
DNA: TGTGCCAGCAGGCAAGGGACTAGCCTAGGCGAGCAGTACTTC

D: TRBD1
V: TRBV4-1
size: .
J: TRBJ2-7
CDR3: CASSQARGFSYEQYF
DNA: TGCGCCAGCAGCCAAGCCAGGGGGTTTTCCTACGAGCAGTACTTC

D: TRBD1
V: TRBV28
size: many
J: TRBJ2-5
CDR3: CASTTTRDRGQTQYF
DNA: TGTGCCAGCACTACGACCCGGGACAGGGGACAGACCCAGTACTTC

D: .
V: TRBV28
size: many
J: TRBJ2-2
CDR3: CATRRTSDTGELFF
DNA: TGTGCCACGAGGAGGACTTCGGACACCGGGGAGCTGTTTTTT

D: .
V: TRBV5-1
size: many
J: TRBJ2-7
CDR3: CASRQSVGAAYEQYF
DNA: TGCGCCAGCAGGCAATCCGTAGGGGCGGCCTACGAGCAGTACTTC

D: TRBD2
V: TRBV5-1
size: many
J: TRBJ2-7
CDR3: CASSLDWAAGGFEQYF
DNA: TGCGCCAGCAGCTTGGATTGGGCGGCGGGAGGGTTCGAGCAGTACTTC

D: .
V: TRBV5-6
size: many
J: TRBJ2-2
CDR3: CASSLISVVGELFF
DNA: TGTGCCAGCAGCTTAATTTCGGTGGTAGGGGAGCTGTTTTTT

D: .
V: TRBV18
size: few
J: TRBJ1-5
CDR3: CASSRAPTGGQPQHF
DNA: TGTGCCAGCTCACGGGCTCCAACGGGGGGTCAGCCCCAGCATTTT

D: TRBD1
V: TRBV27
size: .
J: TRBJ1-1
CDR3: CASSPGQFYTEAFF
DNA: TGTGCCAGCAGTCCGGGACAGTTCTACACTGAAGCTTTCTTT

D: .
V: TRBV19
size: .
J: TRBJ1-5
CDR3: CASSIDLGGQPQHF
DNA: TGTGCCAGTAGTATAGATCTCGGGGGCCAGCCCCAGCATTTT

D: TRBD2
V: TRBV12-3/TRBV12-4
size: many
J: TRBJ2-7
CDR3: CASSPGTSGRAYEQYF
DNA: TGTGCCAGCAGTCCCGGGACTAGCGGGAGGGCCTACGAGCAGTACTTC

D: .
V: TRBV27
size: many
J: TRBJ1-1
CDR3: CASSQRQTLGAFF
DNA: TGTGCCAGCAGTCAGAGACAAACCTTAGGGGCTTTCTTT

D: .
V: TRBV6-1
size: many
J: TRBJ1-1
CDR3: CASSGGGYPNAEAFF
DNA: TGTGCCAGCAGTGGAGGGGGATATCCCAATGCTGAAGCTTTCTTT

D: TRBD2
V: TRBV20-1
size: many
J: TRBJ2-5
CDR3: CSARTSQETQYF
DNA: TGCAGTGCAAGGACTAGCCAAGAGACCCAGTACTTC

D: TRBD1
V: TRBV14
size: many
J: TRBJ2-7
CDR3: CASSHLSSGTDSYEQYF
DNA: TGTGCCAGCAGCCATTTGTCCTCCGGGACAGACTCCTACGAGCAGTACTTC

D: TRBD2
V: TRBV5-1
size: many
J: TRBJ2-7
CDR3: CASSLVSGSSVYEQYF
DNA: TGCGCCAGCAGCTTGGTTAGCGGGAGTTCCGTCTACGAGCAGTACTTC

D: .
V: TRBV9
size: many
J: TRBJ2-2
CDR3: CASSATFTGELFF
DNA: TGTGCCAGCAGCGCGACATTCACCGGGGAGCTGTTTTTT

D: .
V: TRBV18
size: few
J: TRBJ2-7
CDR3: CASRSLGQESEQYF
DNA: TGTGCCAGCCGATCACTGGGGCAGGAGAGCGAGCAGTACTTC

D: .
V: TRBV28
size: many
J: TRBJ1-2
CDR3: CASSLPGGGYGYGYTF
DNA: TGTGCCAGCAGTTTACCTGGCGGGGGGTACGGCTATGGCTACACCTTC

D: .
V: TRBV4-1
size: many
J: TRBJ1-3
CDR3: CASSQVVGEGAGNTIYF
DNA: TGCGCCAGCAGCCAAGTCGTCGGCGAAGGGGCTGGAAACACCATATATTTT

D: .
V: TRBV15
size: many
J: TRBJ2-2
CDR3: CATSPNDLIPPGELFF
DNA: TGTGCCACCAGCCCGAACGATCTCATTCCACCCGGGGAGCTGTTTTTT

D: .
V: TRBV11-3
size: many
J: TRBJ2-5
CDR3: CASSLSGQRETQYF
DNA: TGTGCCAGCAGCTTATCGGGGCAGCGGGAGACCCAGTACTTC

D: .
V: TRBV28
size: many
J: TRBJ1-5
CDR3: CASSVRTVSNQPQHF
DNA: TGTGCCAGCAGTGTAAGGACAGTAAGCAATCAGCCCCAGCATTTT

D: .
V: TRBV6-2/TRBV6-3
size: many
J: TRBJ1-2
CDR3: CASSHTKGYTF
DNA: TGTGCCAGCAGCCACACAAAAGGCTACACCTTC

D: .
V: TRBV6-5
size: once
J: TRBJ1-1
CDR3: CASSSFGEGEAFF
DNA: TGTGCCAGCAGTTCCTTCGGGGAGGGGGAAGCTTTCTTT

D: .
V: TRBV3-1
size: .
J: TRBJ2-5
CDR3: CASSQDPKEGWETQYF
DNA: TGTGCCAGCAGCCAAGATCCTAAGGAGGGTTGGGAGACCCAGTACTTC

D: .
V: TRBV20-1
size: many
J: TRBJ1-5
CDR3: CSAKSGTNNQPQHF
DNA: TGCAGTGCCAAGAGTGGGACAAACAATCAGCCCCAGCATTTT

D: .
V: TRBV7-9
size: many
J: TRBJ2-7
CDR3: CASSLARAHEQYF
DNA: TGTGCCAGCAGCTTAGCGCGGGCGCACGAGCAGTACTTC

D: .
V: TRBV6-5
size: .
J: TRBJ1-2
CDR3: CASKFSDGPYGYTF
DNA: TGTGCCAGCAAGTTTAGTGACGGACCCTATGGCTACACCTTC

D: .
V: TRBV19
size: many
J: TRBJ1-3
CDR3: CASSIFVGSGNTIYF
DNA: TGTGCCAGTAGTATTTTTGTGGGGTCTGGAAACACCATATATTTT